This T cell receptor beta chain originates from a study of blood T cell repertoires in COVID-19. Whole-study context: Whether acute or convalescent, the COVID-19 samples came from the United States, Italy and Spain. PBMCs, B-cell-depleted T cells, or T cells were the source of the cDNA or gDNA that made up the material.

Original methodology: Nucleated cell number was recorded as an estimate derived from reference gene primer amplification. Assay used: immunoSEQ multiplex PCR; TCRdb lists only in-frame clones, some missing. D and trimming were read from the DNA, whereas the V and J calls and clone size are those reported in that table. The sample shows over 200,000 clones, around 86% of them seen only once. The CDR3 has 13 amino acids. Trimming left V 6 bases short and J 2 bases short, with 10 bases between. Germline lookup yields CDR1 MNHEY and CDR2 SMNVEV (reference sequence). The receptor was isolated from a human donor in a cohort sampled during active COVID-19. The sample was peripheral blood. The chain carries TRBV27 and TRBJ1-2; D is unresolved. CDR3 in amino acids: CASSGSFNYGYTF. The CDR3 nucleotides read TGTGCCAGCAGCGGGTCTTTCAACTATGGCTACACCTTC.